This T cell receptor (beta chain) was sequenced for a study of cytomegalovirus exposure and HLA in healthy donors. This clone has more than one count but fewer than ten. Its antigen is not identified. Study-wide findings and caveats: Association of a missense DCLRE1C variant with TCR beta V- and J-gene trimming was reported in a later analysis. In an earlier analysis, productive rearrangement rates for most beta V segments clustered near 87% or 30%.

The germline V gene has CDR1 SGHTA and CDR2 FQGNSA. After removal of 5 bases from V and 0 bases from J, the junction contained 10 bases not matched to a gene. The CDR3 loop spans 18 amino acids. The PCR employed 60 Vbeta primers together with 13 Jbeta primers. Method: immunoSEQ multiplex PCR; TCRdb's copy keeps in-frame clones and lacks some. The sample shows under 150,000 clones, 75% to 90% of them seen only once. Sequences were obtained from PBMCs. The source is a woman in her 40s in good health and CMV-seronegative. The J gene is TRBJ2-6, the V gene TRBV7-2, with 7 bases matching TRBD1. The CDR3 DNA sequence: TGTGCCAGCAGCCGTACCGGGACAGCAAACTCTGGGGCCAACGTCCTGACTTTC. Its protein is CASSRTGTANSGANVLTF.